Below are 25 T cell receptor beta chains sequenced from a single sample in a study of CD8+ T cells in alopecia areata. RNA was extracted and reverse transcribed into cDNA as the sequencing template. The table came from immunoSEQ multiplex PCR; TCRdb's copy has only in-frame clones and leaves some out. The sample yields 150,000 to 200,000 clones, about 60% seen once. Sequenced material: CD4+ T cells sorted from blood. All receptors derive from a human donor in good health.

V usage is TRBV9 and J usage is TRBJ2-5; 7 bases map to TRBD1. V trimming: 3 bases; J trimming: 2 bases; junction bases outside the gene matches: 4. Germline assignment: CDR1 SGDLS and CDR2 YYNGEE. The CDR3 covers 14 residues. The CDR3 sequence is CASSERDRQETQYF. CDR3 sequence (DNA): TGTGCCAGCAGCGAGAGGGACAGACAAGAGACCCAGTACTTC.

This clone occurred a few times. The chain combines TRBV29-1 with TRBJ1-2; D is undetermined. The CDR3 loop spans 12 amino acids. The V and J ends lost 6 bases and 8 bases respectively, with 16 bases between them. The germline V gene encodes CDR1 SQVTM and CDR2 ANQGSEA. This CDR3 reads CSVEQRPGGYTF. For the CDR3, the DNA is TGCAGCGTCGAACAGCGACCGGGGGGCTACACCTTC.

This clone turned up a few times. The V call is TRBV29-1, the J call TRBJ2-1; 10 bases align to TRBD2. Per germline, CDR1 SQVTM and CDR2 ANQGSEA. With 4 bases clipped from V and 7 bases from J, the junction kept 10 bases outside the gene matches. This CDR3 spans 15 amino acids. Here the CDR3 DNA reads TGCAGCGTTGCCCCGCTAGCGGGAGTAGGTAATGAGCAGTTCTTC. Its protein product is CSVAPLAGVGNEQFF.

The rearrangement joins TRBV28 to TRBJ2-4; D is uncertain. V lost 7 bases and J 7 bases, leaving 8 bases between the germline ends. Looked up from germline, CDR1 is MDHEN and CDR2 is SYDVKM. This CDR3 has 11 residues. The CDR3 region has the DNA TGTGCCAGCAAGGCAGAGAACATTCAGTACTTC. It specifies CASKAENIQYF.

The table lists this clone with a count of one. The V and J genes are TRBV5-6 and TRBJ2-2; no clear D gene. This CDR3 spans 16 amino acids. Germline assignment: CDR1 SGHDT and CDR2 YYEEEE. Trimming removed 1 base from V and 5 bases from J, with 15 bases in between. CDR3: CASSLSQRASTGELFF. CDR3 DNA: TGTGCCAGCAGCTTGAGTCAGCGAGCCTCAACCGGGGAGCTGTTTTTT.

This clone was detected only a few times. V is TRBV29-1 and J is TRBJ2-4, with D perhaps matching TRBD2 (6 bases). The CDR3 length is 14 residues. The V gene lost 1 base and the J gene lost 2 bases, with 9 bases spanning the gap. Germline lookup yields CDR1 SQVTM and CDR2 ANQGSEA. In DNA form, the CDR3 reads TGCAGCGTTGAAGGGGGGGTTACCAAAAACATTCAGTACTTC. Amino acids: CSVEGGVTKNIQYF.

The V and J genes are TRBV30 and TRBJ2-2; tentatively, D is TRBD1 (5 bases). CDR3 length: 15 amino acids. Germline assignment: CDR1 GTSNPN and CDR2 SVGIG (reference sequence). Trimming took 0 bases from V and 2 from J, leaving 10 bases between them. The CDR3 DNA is TGTGCCTGGAGTGTAAGGACACCAAACACCGGGGAGCTGTTTTTT. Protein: CAWSVRTPNTGELFF.

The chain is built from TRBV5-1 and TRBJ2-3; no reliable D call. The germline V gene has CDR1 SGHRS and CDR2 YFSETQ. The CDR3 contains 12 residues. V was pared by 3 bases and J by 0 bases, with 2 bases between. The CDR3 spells CASSYSTDTQYF. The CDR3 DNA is TGCGCCAGCAGCTATAGCACAGATACGCAGTATTTT.

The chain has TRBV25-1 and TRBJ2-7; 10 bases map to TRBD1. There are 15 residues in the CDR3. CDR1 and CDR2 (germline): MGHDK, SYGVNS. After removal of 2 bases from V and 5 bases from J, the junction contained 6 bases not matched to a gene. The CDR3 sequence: CASSEPGTGAHEQYF. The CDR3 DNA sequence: TGTGCCAGCAGTGAACCGGGGACAGGGGCCCACGAGCAGTACTTC.

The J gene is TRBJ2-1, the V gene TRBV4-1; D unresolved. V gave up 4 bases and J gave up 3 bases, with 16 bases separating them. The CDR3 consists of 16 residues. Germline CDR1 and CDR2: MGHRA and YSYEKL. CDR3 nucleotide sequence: TGCGCCAGCAGCCCCGGTCGTGGCGGTAGCTACAATGAGCAGTTCTTC. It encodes CASSPGRGGSYNEQFF.

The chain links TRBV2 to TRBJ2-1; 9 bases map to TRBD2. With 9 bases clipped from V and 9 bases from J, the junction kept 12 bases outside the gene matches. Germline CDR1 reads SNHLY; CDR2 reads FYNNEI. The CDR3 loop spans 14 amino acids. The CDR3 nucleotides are TGTGCCAGTACCTCGGCGGGAGGGAGAGGTGAGCAGTTCTTC. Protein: CASTSAGGRGEQFF.

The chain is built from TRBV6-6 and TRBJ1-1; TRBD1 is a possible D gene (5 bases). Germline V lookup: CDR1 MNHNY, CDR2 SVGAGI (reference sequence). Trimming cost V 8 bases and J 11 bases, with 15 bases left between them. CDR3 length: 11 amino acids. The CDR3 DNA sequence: TGTGCCAGCGGCTTAGACAGTCTGGCTTTCTTT. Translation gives CASGLDSLAFF.

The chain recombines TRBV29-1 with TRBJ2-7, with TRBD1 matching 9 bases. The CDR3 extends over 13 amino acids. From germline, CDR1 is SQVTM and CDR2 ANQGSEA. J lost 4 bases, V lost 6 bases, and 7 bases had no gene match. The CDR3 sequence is CSVAGTGPYEQYF. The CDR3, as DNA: TGCAGCGTAGCCGGGACAGGGCCTTACGAGCAGTACTTC.

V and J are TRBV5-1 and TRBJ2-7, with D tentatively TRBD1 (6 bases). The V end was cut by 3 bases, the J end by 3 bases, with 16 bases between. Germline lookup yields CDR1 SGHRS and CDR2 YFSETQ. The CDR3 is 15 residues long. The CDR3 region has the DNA TGCGCCAGCAGCTCTGGAGGTCGGGACAACTACGAGCAGTACTTC. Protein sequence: CASSSGGRDNYEQYF. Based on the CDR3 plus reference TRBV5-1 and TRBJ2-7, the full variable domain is KAGVTQTPRYLIKTRGQQVTLSCSPISGHRSVSWYQQTPGQGLQFLFEYFSETQRNKGNFPGRFSGRQFSNSRSEMNVSTLELGDSALYLCASSSGGRDNYEQYFGPGTRLTVT.

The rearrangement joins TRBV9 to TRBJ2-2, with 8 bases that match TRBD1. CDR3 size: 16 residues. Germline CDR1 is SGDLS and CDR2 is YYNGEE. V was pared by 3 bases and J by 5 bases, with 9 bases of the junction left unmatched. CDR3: CASSEGQALSTGELFF. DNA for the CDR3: TGTGCCAGCAGCGAGGGACAGGCCTTAAGTACCGGGGAGCTGTTTTTT.

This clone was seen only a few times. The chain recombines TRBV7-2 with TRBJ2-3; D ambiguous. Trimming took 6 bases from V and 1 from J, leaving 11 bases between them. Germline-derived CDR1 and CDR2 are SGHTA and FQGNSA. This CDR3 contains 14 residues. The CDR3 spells CASSSLDRTDTQYF. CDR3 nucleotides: TGTGCCAGCAGTTCCCTTGACCGCACAGATACGCAGTATTTT.

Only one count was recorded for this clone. DNA for the CDR3: TGTGCCAGCAGTCTCGGTAGGGCAGGGCGGGAGACCCAGTACTTC. Translating gives CASSLGRAGRETQYF. The chain joins TRBV28 to TRBJ2-5, with D maybe TRBD1 (5 bases). CDR3 length: 15 residues. Trimming took off 5 bases at V and 5 bases at J, with 18 bases between the two ends. Per the germline V gene, CDR1 is MDHEN and CDR2 is SYDVKM.

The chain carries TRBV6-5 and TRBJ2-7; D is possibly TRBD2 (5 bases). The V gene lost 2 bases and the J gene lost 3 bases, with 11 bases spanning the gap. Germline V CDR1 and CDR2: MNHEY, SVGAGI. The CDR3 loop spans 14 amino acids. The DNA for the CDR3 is TGTGCCAGCAGTTACCGAGAAGACTACTACGAGCAGTACTTC. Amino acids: CASSYREDYYEQYF.

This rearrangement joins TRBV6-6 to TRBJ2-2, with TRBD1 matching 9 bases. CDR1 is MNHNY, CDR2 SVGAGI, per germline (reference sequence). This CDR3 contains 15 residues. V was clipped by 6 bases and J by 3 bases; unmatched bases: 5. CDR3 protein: CASSHGQGHTGELFF. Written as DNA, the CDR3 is TGTGCCAGCAGCCATGGACAGGGGCACACCGGGGAGCTGTTTTTT.

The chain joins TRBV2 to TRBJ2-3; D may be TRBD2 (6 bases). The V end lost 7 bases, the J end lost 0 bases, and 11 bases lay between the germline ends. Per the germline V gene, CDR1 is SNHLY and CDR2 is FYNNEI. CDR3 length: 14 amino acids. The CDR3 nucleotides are TGTGCCAGCATTAGCGGAGGTAGCACAGATACGCAGTATTTT. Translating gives CASISGGSTDTQYF.

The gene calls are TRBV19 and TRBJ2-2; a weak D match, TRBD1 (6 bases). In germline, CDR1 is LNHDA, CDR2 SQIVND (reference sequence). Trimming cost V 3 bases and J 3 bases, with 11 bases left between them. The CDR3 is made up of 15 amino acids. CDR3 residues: CASSIRDIHTGELFF. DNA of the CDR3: TGTGCCAGTAGTATCCGGGACATCCACACCGGGGAGCTGTTTTTT.

CDR3 residues: CASSLVGWNNEQFF. CDR3 nucleotides: TGTGCCAGCAGCTTAGTCGGGTGGAACAATGAGCAGTTCTTC. The V and J genes are TRBV13 and TRBJ2-1; D remains unclear. The CDR3 totals 14 residues. Germline CDR1 and CDR2: PRHDT and FYEKMQ (reference sequence). Trimming stripped 1 base from V and 5 bases from J, with 9 bases between.

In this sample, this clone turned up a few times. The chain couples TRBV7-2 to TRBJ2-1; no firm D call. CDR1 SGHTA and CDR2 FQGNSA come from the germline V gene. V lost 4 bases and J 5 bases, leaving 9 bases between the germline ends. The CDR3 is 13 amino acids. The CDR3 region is CASSSTLDNEQFF. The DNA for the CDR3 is TGTGCCAGCAGCTCGACGCTGGACAATGAGCAGTTCTTC. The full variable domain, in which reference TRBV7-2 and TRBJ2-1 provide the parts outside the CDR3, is GAGVSQSPSNKVTEKGKDVELRCDPISGHTALYWYRQSLGQGLEFLIYFQGNSAPDKSGLPSDRFSAERTGGSVSTLTIQRTQQEDSAVYLCASSSTLDNEQFFGPGTRLTVL.

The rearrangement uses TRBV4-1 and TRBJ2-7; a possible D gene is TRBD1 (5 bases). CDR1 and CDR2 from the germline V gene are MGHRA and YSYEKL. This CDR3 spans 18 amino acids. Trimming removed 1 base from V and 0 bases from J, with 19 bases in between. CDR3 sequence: CASSQGDSYISSSYEQYF. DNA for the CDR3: TGCGCCAGCAGCCAAGGAGACAGCTACATTTCGAGCTCCTACGAGCAGTACTTC.

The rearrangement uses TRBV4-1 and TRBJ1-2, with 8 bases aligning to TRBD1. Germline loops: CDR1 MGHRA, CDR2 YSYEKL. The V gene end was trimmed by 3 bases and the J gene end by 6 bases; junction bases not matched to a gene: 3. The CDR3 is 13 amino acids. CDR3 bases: TGCGCCAGCAGCCAGACAGGGGCCGATGGCTACACCTTC. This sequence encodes CASSQTGADGYTF.